The 8 T cell receptor beta chains below all came from one sample that was sequenced in a study of shared clonotypes between healthy human individuals. Here immunoSEQ multiplex PCR was the method, and the copy in TCRdb shows in-frame clones only, minus some. The sample shows approximately 2.5 million clones, roughly 93% of them seen only once. Sequencing input: naive CD4+ T cells from PBMCs. Subset: CD45RA+ positively selected. Receptors originate from a man aged 18 to 29 in good health. Some clones in this sample may be carry-over from other donors' samples.

The chain combines TRBV28 with TRBJ2-1; either TRBD1 or TRBD2 may fit D (6 bases each). Trimming left V 6 bases short and J 3 bases short, with 18 bases between. This CDR3 spans 16 amino acids. Per germline, CDR1 MDHEN and CDR2 SYDVKM. The CDR3 DNA is TGTGCCAGCAGGGCGTCGGGGGCGACCTACTACAATGAGCAGTTCTTC. Translation gives CASRASGATYYNEQFF.

The gene calls are TRBV5-1 and TRBJ2-7; D might be TRBD1 (6 bases). CDR3 length: 13 residues. Germline values: CDR1 SGHRS, CDR2 YFSETQ. V lost 4 bases and J 2 bases, leaving 10 bases between the germline ends. CDR3 amino acids: CASSRDTAYEQYF. CDR3 nucleotide sequence: TGCGCCAGCAGCCGGGACACAGCCTACGAGCAGTACTTC.

This chain joins TRBV7-2 and TRBJ2-1, with D possibly called TRBD1 or TRBD2 (6 bases each). Trimming pared 4 bases from V and 10 bases from J, leaving 17 bases between. The CDR3 loop spans 14 amino acids. Germline V gene lookup returns CDR1 SGHTA and CDR2 FQGNSA. The CDR3 region is CASSWDSGAGEQFF. In nucleotides, the CDR3 is TGTGCCAGCAGCTGGGACTCGGGGGCAGGAGAGCAGTTCTTC.

About this clone: Other DNA sequences in this specimen translate into the identical CDR3. The V and J genes are TRBV5-1 and TRBJ1-4; 10 nucleotides align to TRBD1. With 4 bases clipped from V and 5 bases from J, the junction kept 2 bases outside the gene matches. CDR1 and CDR2 (germline): SGHRS, YFSETQ. CDR3 length: 14 residues. The DNA for the CDR3 is TGCGCCAGCAGCCGGGACAGGGGAAATGAAAAACTGTTTTTT. Encoded protein: CASSRDRGNEKLFF.

V and J are TRBV7-9 and TRBJ2-7, with 11 bases that match TRBD1. The CDR3 totals 15 residues. V shed 5 bases and J 4 bases; nucleotides not matched to a gene: 7. The germline V gene has CDR1 SEHNR and CDR2 FQNEAQ (reference sequence). Here the CDR3 DNA reads TGTGCCAGCAGCAACCGGGACAGGGGGTTTTACGAGCAGTACTTC. It codes for CASSNRDRGFYEQYF. The full variable domain, with the rest looked up from reference TRBV7-9 and TRBJ2-7, is DTGVSQNPRHKITKRGQNVTFRCDPISEHNRLYWYRQTLGQGPEFLTYFQNEAQLEKSRLLSDRFSAERPKGSFSTLEIQRTEQGDSAMYLCASSNRDRGFYEQYFGPGTRLTVT.

The DNA for the CDR3 is TGTGCCAGCAGTCCCCAGGGGGCCCTTCCTAACTATGGCTACACCTTC. Amino acid sequence: CASSPQGALPNYGYTF. The chain links TRBV7-3 to TRBJ1-2; TRBD1 matches 8 bases. Germline lookup yields CDR1 SGHTA and CDR2 FQGTGA. This CDR3 comprises 16 residues. The trim removed 6 bases at V and 0 bases at J, leaving 9 bases unmatched.

This rearrangement joins TRBV18 to TRBJ1-1, with D unclear. The CDR3 spans 15 residues. Trimming took 3 bases from V and 0 from J, leaving 11 bases between them. Per germline, CDR1 KGHSH and CDR2 LQKENI. This chain's CDR3 is CASSPGLSMNTEAFF. The CDR3 DNA sequence: TGTGCCAGCTCACCTGGGTTGTCGATGAACACTGAAGCTTTCTTT.

The chain combines TRBV21-1 with TRBJ2-3; TRBD2 is the table's D call, not checked against the DNA. TRBV21-1 is a known pseudogene. This CDR3 contains 16 residues. CDR3 in amino acids: CASIYAGREFADTQYF. CDR3 DNA sequence: TGTGCCAGCATCTATGCCGGGCGGGAGTTCGCAGATACGCAGTATTTT.